These T cell receptor beta chains were read from a single sample in a study of CD8+CD57+ T cells in acquired aplastic anemia. TCRdb processed the reads anew with MiXCR; each CDR3 protein has one entry. Here the sample spans 150,000 to 200,000 distinct CDR3 sequences, 48% being singletons. The sample comprised sorted CD4+, CD8+, or CD8+CD57+ T cells (not recorded which) from PBMCs. These receptors all stem from a human donor with aplastic anemia. The CDR3 runs from the conserved cysteine through the conserved F or W. A D gene is named only where the DNA matches it firmly. Clone size is not always given. Where it is, it says once, few, many or a class for expanded clones.

J gene: TRBJ1-5; V gene: TRBV4-3; clone size: few; D gene: NA; CDR3 DNA: TGCGCCAGCAGCCCTGGGGCCCGACCCAGCAATCAGCCCCAGCATTTT; CDR3 protein: CASSPGARPSNQPQHF
J gene: TRBJ2-7; V gene: TRBV2; clone size: NA; D gene: TRBD2; CDR3 DNA: TGTGCCAGCAGTTCCCACGGGGGGAACTACGAGCAGTACTTC; CDR3 protein: CASSSHGGNYEQYF
J gene: TRBJ2-7; V gene: TRBV4-2; clone size: many; D gene: NA; CDR3 DNA: TGTGCCAGCAGCCAAGAAGGGGCCTGGTCCTACGAGCAGTACTTC; CDR3 protein: CASSQEGAWSYEQYF
J gene: TRBJ2-2; V gene: TRBV24-1; clone size: few; D gene: NA; CDR3 DNA: TGTGCCACCAGTGATAAACAGGACAGTAACGGGGAGCTGTTTTTT; CDR3 protein: CATSDKQDSNGELFF
J gene: TRBJ2-1; V gene: TRBV30; clone size: many; D gene: TRBD1; CDR3 DNA: TGTGCCTGGAGTACGGACAGGGTTGGTGAGCAGTTCTTC; CDR3 protein: CAWSTDRVGEQFF
J gene: TRBJ2-3; V gene: TRBV19; clone size: NA; D gene: NA; CDR3 DNA: TGTGCCAGCAGCTTCTCCCTCCCAGATACGCAGTATTTT; CDR3 protein: CASSFSLPDTQYF
J gene: TRBJ2-2; V gene: TRBV11-3; clone size: NA; D gene: NA; CDR3 DNA: TGTGCCAGCAGCTTAGGGGGGAAAGACACCGGGGAGCTGTTTTTT; CDR3 protein: CASSLGGKDTGELFF
J gene: TRBJ2-7; V gene: TRBV14; clone size: many; D gene: TRBD2; CDR3 DNA: TGTGCCAGCAGCCATCCCTGGGGGGGTGACGAGCAGTACTTC; CDR3 protein: CASSHPWGGDEQYF
J gene: TRBJ1-5; V gene: TRBV10-3; clone size: many; D gene: NA; CDR3 DNA: TGTGCCGGGTCCGCCGGAAAACCCGGTGGCAATCAGCCCCAGCATTTT; CDR3 protein: CAGSAGKPGGNQPQHF
J gene: TRBJ2-6; V gene: TRBV24-1; clone size: few; D gene: TRBD2; CDR3 DNA: TGTGCCACCAGTGATCCCATAGCGGGGACCTACGTCCTGACTTTC; CDR3 protein: CATSDPIAGTYVLTF
J gene: TRBJ2-5; V gene: TRBV24-1; clone size: NA; D gene: NA; CDR3 DNA: TGTGCCACCAGTGATGGCAGCCAAGAGACCCAGTACTTC; CDR3 protein: CATSDGSQETQYF
J gene: TRBJ2-2; V gene: TRBV10-2; clone size: few; D gene: NA; CDR3 DNA: TGCGCCAGCAGTGAGTCGGTGGGCGGGGAGCTGTTTTTT; CDR3 protein: CASSESVGGELFF
J gene: TRBJ2-1; V gene: TRBV24-1; clone size: NA; D gene: NA; CDR3 DNA: TGTGCCCCTCCGCCCACCCCCAATGAGCAGTTCTTC; CDR3 protein: CAPPPTPNEQFF
J gene: TRBJ2-7; V gene: TRBV7-9; clone size: NA; D gene: NA; CDR3 DNA: TGTGCCAGCAGCTTATTTGGCGGCAGCTCCTACGAGCAGTACTTC; CDR3 protein: CASSLFGGSSYEQYF
J gene: TRBJ1-1; V gene: TRBV7-9; clone size: NA; D gene: NA; CDR3 DNA: TGTGCCAGCAGTGCCCCTGAAGCTTTCTTT; CDR3 protein: CASSAPEAFF
J gene: TRBJ1-5; V gene: TRBV24-1; clone size: NA; D gene: TRBD1; CDR3 DNA: TGTGCCACTCGGCCAGGGGGCTATCAGCCCCAGCATTTT; CDR3 protein: CATRPGGYQPQHF
J gene: TRBJ2-1; V gene: TRBV15; clone size: NA; D gene: TRBD2; CDR3 DNA: TGTGCCACCAGCAGGGGCGGGAGGGCCATCGATGAGCAGTCCTTC; CDR3 protein: CATSRGGRAIDEQSF
J gene: TRBJ2-1; V gene: TRBV7-3; clone size: many; D gene: NA; CDR3 DNA: TGTGCCAGCAGCCTGGACTTGGTCGGCACCTACAATGAGCAGTTCTTC; CDR3 protein: CASSLDLVGTYNEQFF
J gene: TRBJ2-5; V gene: TRBV9; clone size: many; D gene: TRBD2; CDR3 DNA: TGTGCCAGCAGCTATGGACTAGCGGGAGGGGTAACCCAAGAGACCCAGTACTTC; CDR3 protein: CASSYGLAGGVTQETQYF
J gene: TRBJ1-1; V gene: TRBV12-3/TRBV12-4; clone size: many; D gene: NA; CDR3 DNA: TGTGCCAGCAGTTTAGCAAAGAACACTGAAGCTTTCTTT; CDR3 protein: CASSLAKNTEAFF
J gene: TRBJ1-2; V gene: TRBV12-3/TRBV12-4; clone size: few; D gene: TRBD1; CDR3 DNA: TGTGCCAGCAGTTTGGGGGACAGGGCCAATACCTTC; CDR3 protein: CASSLGDRANTF
J gene: TRBJ2-7; V gene: TRBV20-1; clone size: many; D gene: NA; CDR3 DNA: TGCAGTGCTAGAGGGGGGCTAGACTACGAGCAGTACTTC; CDR3 protein: CSARGGLDYEQYF